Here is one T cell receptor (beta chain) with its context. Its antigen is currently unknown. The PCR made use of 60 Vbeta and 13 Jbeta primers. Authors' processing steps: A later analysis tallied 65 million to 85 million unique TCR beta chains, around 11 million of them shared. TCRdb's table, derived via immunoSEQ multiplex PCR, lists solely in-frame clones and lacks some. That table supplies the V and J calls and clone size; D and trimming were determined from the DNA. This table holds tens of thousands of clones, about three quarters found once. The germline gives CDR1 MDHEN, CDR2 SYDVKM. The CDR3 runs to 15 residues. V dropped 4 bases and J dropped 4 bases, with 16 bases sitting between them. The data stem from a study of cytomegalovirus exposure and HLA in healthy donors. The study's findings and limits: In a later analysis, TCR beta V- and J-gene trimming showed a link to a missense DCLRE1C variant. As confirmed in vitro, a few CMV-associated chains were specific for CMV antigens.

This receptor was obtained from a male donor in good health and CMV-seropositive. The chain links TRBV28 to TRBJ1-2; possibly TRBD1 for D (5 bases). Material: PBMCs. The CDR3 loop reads CASSSTPPDSYGYTF. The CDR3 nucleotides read TGTGCCAGCAGTTCTACCCCTCCCGACAGCTATGGCTACACCTTC.